This TCR beta chain came from a study of regulatory T cells in long-lasting Graves disease. Many counts were recorded for this clonotype. Its antigen is not identified. Time point meaning: newly diagnosed GD, antithyroid drugs for less than 3 months. Construction of the TCR library relied on RNA isolated from PBMCs. V was pared by 6 bases and J by 0 bases, with 11 bases between. Germline CDR1 is SNHLY and CDR2 is FYNNEI. This CDR3 contains 14 residues. Relying on iRepertoire HTBI primers and Arm-PCR of CDR3 regions, the team built TCR beta libraries. Per the study methods: Overall, samples carried roughly 60 TRBV and around 13 TRBJ segments. TCRdb independently ran MiXCR on the multiplex PCR reads; one entry per CDR3 protein. The V and J calls come from TCRdb's annotation, not from the publication. Here the sample spans over 400,000 distinct CDR3 sequences, about 14% being singletons. General study results and limits: Persistent-disease Graves' patients showed less TCR diversity than new cases.

These data were also reused for a study on T cells in Graves' hyperthyroidism and ophthalmopathy. As that study records: Participants, patients aged 18 to 65, had newly diagnosed hyperthyroidism with a duration under 2 months.

The chain has TRBV2 and TRBJ1-1; D perhaps matches TRBD1 (6 bases). This clonotype was sampled from a woman in her fifties or sixties with Graves disease. The material was peripheral blood mononuclear cells (PBMCs), obtained at new diagnosis, from a patient treated with antithyroid drugs. The CDR3 region is CASRRTAMNTEAFF. CDR3 coding DNA: TGTGCCAGCAGGAGGACAGCGATGAACACTGAAGCTTTCTTT. Filled out from reference TRBV2 and TRBJ1-1, the complete variable domain reads EPEVTQTPSHQVTQMGQEVILRCVPISNHLYFYWYRQILGQKVEFLVSFYNNEISEKSEIFDDQFSVERPDGSNFTLKIRSTKLEDSAMYFCASRRTAMNTEAFFGQGTRLTVV.